This T cell receptor (beta chain) was identified in a study of shared clonotypes between healthy human individuals (dated by TCRdb to the early 2020s). For the wider study: The cohort comprised two women and a few men aged 18 to 49 years. Per donor, three plates each were used for CD4 naive and CD4 memory, two for CD8 naive, and one for CD8 memory. To estimate repertoire size and how much clonotypes are shared between individuals, the study performed deep sequencing of blood TCR repertoires from a handful of healthy adults. To increase sequencing depth and limit assay-specific biases, different laboratories used diverse techniques to prepare libraries and sequence TCR repertoires. Between about 0.8 and 9 billion PBMCs per donor were obtained by leukapheresis.

The V and J ends are trimmed by 8 bases and 5 bases, leaving 22 bases between them. As encoded in the germline V gene, CDR1 is SNHLY while CDR2 is FYNNEI. The CDR3 sequence holds 15 residues, the cysteine and phenylalanine included. Only the CDR3 portion is preserved as DNA: 45 bases, with reading frame beginning at the first base. Notes on this clone: Its target antigen remains unknown. The input lacks base qualities; no much larger clone sits a single base away.

Paper-wide results and their limitations: Pairwise subsampling indicated that sequencing depth was expected to affect the degree of clonotype sharing among donors. When several donors were compared, the shared fraction of clonotypes was around 5% for naive CD4, roughly 3.3% for naive CD8, 2.3% for memory CD4, and 0.4% for memory CD8. Sampling was restricted to blood, and TCR repertoires in tissue are likely to differ from TCR repertoires in blood. Compared with non-shared clonotypes, clonotypes shared by all four sorted-subset donors had higher generation probabilities. Because the study included a small number of donors, the genetic and exposure-history diversity represented was limited. Naive subsets generally had larger estimated clonotype richness than memory subsets. Incomplete sequencing was indicated by rarefaction of sorted-subset datasets, despite the large sequencing depth.

Healthy HIV-negative adults with no recently reported acute infections or vaccinations were included as donors. Every donor was a Caucasian adult residing in Nashville, Tennessee, USA. CD4+ T cells were enriched by magnetic negative selection, after which naive cells were positively selected on CD45RA and the negative fraction was taken as the memory subset. Blood was collected by leukapheresis, and PBMCs were isolated by Ficoll-Histopaque density gradient centrifugation and then cryopreserved in liquid nitrogen vapor phase. Analytical flow cytometry was used to check the purity and quantity of each magnetically sorted T cell population. Genomic DNA was isolated from every sorted fraction and measured by UV absorbance on a Nanodrop 2000c. Using the deep immunoSEQ assay, TCR CDR3 regions were amplified from genomic DNA by multiplex PCR. Extracted genomic DNA from each cell subset was spread evenly across all wells of several immunoSEQ 96-well plates, with each plate serving as a replicate. For sorted subsets, 200 to 250 ng of genomic DNA, equivalent to 25,000 to 35,000 T cell genomes, went into each replicate PCR. Purified libraries were measured with a Qubit 3.0 fluorometer, size-checked on a Bioanalyzer 2100, and measured again with the KAPA Library Quantification kit. Every immunoSEQ 96-well plate was sequenced on a separate single-read 150-cycle Illumina NextSeq 550 flow cell. The authors' analysis ran thus. Because the immunoSEQ output held only junctional sequences and lacked quality scores, the filtering could not match the filtering applied to full-length reads. Sequences were annotated with PyIR, a Python wrapper for IgBLAST v1.9, and V/J genes and CDR3 were assigned using IMGT germline references. Any read was removed if the V/J assignment was weak (E-value above 1e-6), the CDR3 was missing, or the read contained stop codons, out-of-frame junctions, or ambiguous translated residues. V3J clonotypes were defined as sequences sharing an identical inferred V gene, J gene, and CDR3 amino acid sequence. The percentage overlap between two repertoires was calculated by dividing the number of shared unique clonotypes by the size of the smaller repertoire. Repertoire richness was assessed with RTK rarefaction, the Chao1 estimator, and Recon v2.1 estimates of unobserved clonotypes. Generation probabilities were computed with OLGA for all TCRbeta clonotypes obtained by the gDNA method from several donors. What TCRdb holds here is the immuneACCESS table cut down to in-frame rearrangements. Part of the clones is not present; checked against another copy, under half of the missing clones reflect an unresolved V gene, and the others are unexplained. V, J and clone size derive from that table, while D and trimming were established from the DNA sequence. A total of 2 million to 2.5 million clones appear in this sample, 80% to 95% of them only once. The top ten clonotypes cover roughly 0.34% of the sample.

The TCR originated in a man younger than 30 in good health. Some clones in this sample may be carry-over from other donors' samples. The chain is made from TRBV2 and TRBJ2-7; D gene: possibly TRBD2, on 6 matching bases. The material sequenced was naive CD4+ T cells from PBMCs. This specimen's cell subset or site label, interpreted: CD45RA+ positively selected. The CDR3 loop reads CASVRGSGFFNEQYF. In nucleotide form, the sequence is TGTGCCAGCGTCCGGGGGTCCGGATTTTTCAACGAGCAGTACTTC.